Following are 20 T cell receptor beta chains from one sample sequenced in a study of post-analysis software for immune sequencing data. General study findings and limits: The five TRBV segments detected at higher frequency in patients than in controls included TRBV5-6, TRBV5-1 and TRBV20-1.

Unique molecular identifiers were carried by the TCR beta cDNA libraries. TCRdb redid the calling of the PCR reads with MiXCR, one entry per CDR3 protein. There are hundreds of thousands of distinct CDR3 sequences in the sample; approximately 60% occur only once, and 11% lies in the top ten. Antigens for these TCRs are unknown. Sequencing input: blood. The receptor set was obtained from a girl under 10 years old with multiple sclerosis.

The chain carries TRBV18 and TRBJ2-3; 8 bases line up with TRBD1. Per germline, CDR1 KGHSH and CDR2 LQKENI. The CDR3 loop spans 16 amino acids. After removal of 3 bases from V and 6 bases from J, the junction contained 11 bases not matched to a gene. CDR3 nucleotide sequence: TGTGCCAGCTCACCCCGGACAGGGTTTGGAGGGGATACGCAGTATTTT. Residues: CASSPRTGFGGDTQYF.

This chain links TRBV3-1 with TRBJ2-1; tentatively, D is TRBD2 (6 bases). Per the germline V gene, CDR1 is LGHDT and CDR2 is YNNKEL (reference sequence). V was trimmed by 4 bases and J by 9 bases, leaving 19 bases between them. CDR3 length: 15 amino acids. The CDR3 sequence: CASSRGGVAGREQFF. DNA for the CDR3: TGTGCCAGCAGCCGGGGCGGGGTGGCCGGGCGTGAGCAGTTCTTC.

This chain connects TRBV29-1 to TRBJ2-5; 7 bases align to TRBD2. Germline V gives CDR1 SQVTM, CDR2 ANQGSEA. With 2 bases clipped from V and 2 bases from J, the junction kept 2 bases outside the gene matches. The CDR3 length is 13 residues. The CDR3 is CSVEQRGQETQYF. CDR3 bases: TGCAGCGTTGAACAGCGGGGTCAAGAGACCCAGTACTTC.

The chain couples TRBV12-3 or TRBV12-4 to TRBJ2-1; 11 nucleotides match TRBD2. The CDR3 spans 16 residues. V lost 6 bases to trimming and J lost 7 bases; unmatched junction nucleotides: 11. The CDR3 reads CASSDLTSGEGNEQFF. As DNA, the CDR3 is TGTGCCAGCAGCGACCTGACTAGCGGGGAGGGGAATGAGCAGTTCTTC.

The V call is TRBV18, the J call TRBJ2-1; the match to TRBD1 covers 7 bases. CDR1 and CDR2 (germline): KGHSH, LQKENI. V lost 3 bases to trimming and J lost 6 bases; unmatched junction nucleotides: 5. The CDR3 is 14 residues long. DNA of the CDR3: TGTGCCAGCTCACCGGGGACAGTATCCAATGAGCAGTTCTTC. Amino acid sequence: CASSPGTVSNEQFF.

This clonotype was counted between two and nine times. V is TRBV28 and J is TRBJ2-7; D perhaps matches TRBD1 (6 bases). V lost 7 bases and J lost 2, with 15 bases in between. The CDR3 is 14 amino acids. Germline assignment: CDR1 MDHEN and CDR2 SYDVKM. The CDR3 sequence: CASTPLQGTYEQYF. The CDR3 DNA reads TGTGCCAGCACCCCATTACAGGGTACCTACGAGCAGTACTTC.

CDR3 bases: TGCAGCGTTGGCAGGGACGCCAAAAACATTCAGTACTTC. This translates into CSVGRDAKNIQYF. V gene TRBV29-1 combines with J gene TRBJ2-4; D is tentatively TRBD1 or TRBD2 (5 bases each). The CDR3 has 13 residues. The V and J ends lost 4 bases and 1 base respectively, with 8 bases between them. Germline lookup yields CDR1 SQVTM and CDR2 ANQGSEA.

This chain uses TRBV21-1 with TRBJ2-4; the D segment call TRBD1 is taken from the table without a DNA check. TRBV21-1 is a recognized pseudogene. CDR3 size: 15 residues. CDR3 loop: CASSRPGTGNNIQYF. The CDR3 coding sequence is TGTGCCAGCAGCAGACCCGGGACAGGGAACAACATTCAGTACTTC.

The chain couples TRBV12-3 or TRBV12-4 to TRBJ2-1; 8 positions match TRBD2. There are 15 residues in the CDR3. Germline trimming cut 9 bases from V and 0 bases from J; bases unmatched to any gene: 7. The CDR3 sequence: CARSSGSYSYNEQFF. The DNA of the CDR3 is TGTGCCAGGTCGAGCGGGAGCTACTCCTACAATGAGCAGTTCTTC.

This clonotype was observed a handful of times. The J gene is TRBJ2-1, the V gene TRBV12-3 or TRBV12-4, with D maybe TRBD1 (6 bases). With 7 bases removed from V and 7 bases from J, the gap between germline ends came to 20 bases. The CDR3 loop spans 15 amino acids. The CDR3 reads CASTRITGTQNEQFF. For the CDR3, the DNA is TGTGCCAGCACCCGAATTACCGGGACACAAAATGAGCAGTTCTTC.

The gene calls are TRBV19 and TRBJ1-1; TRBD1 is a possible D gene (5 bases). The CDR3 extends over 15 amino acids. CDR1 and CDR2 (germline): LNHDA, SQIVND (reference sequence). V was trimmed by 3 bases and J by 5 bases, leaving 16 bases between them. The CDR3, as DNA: TGTGCCAGTAGTATCTCGGGGCAGGGTTTTACTGAAGCTTTCTTT. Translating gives CASSISGQGFTEAFF.

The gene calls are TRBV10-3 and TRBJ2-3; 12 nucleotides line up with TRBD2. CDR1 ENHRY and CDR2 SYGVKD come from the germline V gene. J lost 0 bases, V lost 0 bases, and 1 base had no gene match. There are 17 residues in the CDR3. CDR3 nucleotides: TGTGCCATCAGTGAGTCGACTAGCGGGGGTAGCACAGATACGCAGTATTTT. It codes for CAISESTSGGSTDTQYF.

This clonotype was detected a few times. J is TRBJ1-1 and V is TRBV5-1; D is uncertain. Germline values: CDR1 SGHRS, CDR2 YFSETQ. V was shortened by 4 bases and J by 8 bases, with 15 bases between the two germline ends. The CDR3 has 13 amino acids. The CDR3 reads CASSPGPGLEAFF. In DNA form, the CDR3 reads TGCGCCAGCAGCCCCGGCCCTGGGCTCGAAGCTTTCTTT.

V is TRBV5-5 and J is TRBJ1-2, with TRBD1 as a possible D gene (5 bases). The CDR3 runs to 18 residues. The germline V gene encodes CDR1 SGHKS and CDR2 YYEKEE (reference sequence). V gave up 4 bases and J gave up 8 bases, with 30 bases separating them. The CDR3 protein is CASSPPRGGRDQRYGYTF. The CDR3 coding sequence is TGTGCCAGCAGCCCTCCTCGGGGGGGGAGAGACCAACGATACGGCTACACCTTC.

For the CDR3, the DNA is TGTGCCAGCGGGCCGGGACTAGCGGGGCGCACCGGGGAGCTGTTTTTT. Translation gives CASGPGLAGRTGELFF. This rearrangement joins TRBV5-5 to TRBJ2-2, with 13 bases that match TRBD2. The length of the CDR3 is 16 residues. V lost 7 bases and J lost 4; bases outside the gene matches: 7. Germline CDR1 reads SGHKS; CDR2 reads YYEKEE (reference sequence). The variable domain in full, completed from reference TRBV5-5 and TRBJ2-2, reads DAGVTQSPTHLIKTRGQQVTLRCSPISGHKSVSWYQQVLGQGPQFIFQYYEKEERGRGNFPDRFSARQFPNYSSELNVNALLLGDSALYLCASGPGLAGRTGELFFGEGSRLTVL.

In DNA form, the CDR3 reads TGTGCCAGCAGCCCCGGGATCGACACTGAAGCTTTCTTT. Translated, it gives CASSPGIDTEAFF. The V and J genes are TRBV7-2 and TRBJ1-1, with unresolved D. Trimming removed 5 bases from V and 3 bases from J, with 10 bases in between. This CDR3 region has 13 residues. The germline CDR1 and CDR2 sequences are SGHTA and FQGNSA.

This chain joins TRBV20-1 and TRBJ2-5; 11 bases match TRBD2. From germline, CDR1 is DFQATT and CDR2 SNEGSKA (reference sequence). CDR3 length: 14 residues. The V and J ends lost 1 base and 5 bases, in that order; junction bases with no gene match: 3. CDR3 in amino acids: CSARVASGGETQYF. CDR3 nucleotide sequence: TGCAGTGCTAGAGTGGCTAGCGGGGGGGAGACCCAGTACTTC.

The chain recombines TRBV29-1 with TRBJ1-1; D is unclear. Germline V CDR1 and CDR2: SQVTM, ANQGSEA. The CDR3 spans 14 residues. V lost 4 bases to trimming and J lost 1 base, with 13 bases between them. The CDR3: CSVVAGQTNTEAFF. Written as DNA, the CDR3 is TGCAGCGTTGTCGCTGGGCAAACGAACACTGAAGCTTTCTTT. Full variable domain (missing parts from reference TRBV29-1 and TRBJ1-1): SAVISQKPSRDICQRGTSLTIQCQVDSQVTMMFWYRQQPGQSLTLIATANQGSEATYESGFVIDKFPISRPNLTFSTLTVSNMSPEDSSIYLCSVVAGQTNTEAFFGQGTRLTVV.

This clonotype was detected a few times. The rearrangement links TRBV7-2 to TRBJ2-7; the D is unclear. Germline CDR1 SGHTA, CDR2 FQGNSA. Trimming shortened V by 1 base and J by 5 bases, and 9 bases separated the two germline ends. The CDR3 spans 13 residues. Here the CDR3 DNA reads TGTGCCAGCAGCTTAGACCTGTACAACGAGCAGTACTTC. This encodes CASSLDLYNEQYF.

The CDR3 region is CASSPGGLAVYNEQFF. In nucleotides, the CDR3 is TGTGCCAGCAGCCCTGGGGGACTAGCGGTATACAATGAGCAGTTCTTC. The chain couples TRBV9 to TRBJ2-1; 11 bases agree with TRBD2. Trimming at V came to 4 bases and at J to 4 bases, leaving 7 bases not matched to a gene. CDR3 length: 16 residues. The germline CDR1 and CDR2 sequences are SGDLS and YYNGEE.